The rows below give T cell receptor beta chains drawn from one sample of a study of regulatory T cells in long-lasting Graves disease. Via MiXCR, TCRdb re-called the multiplex PCR reads, giving one row per CDR3 protein. The data contain hundreds of thousands of distinct CDR3 sequences, 20% of them singletons. The specimen was peripheral blood mononuclear cells (PBMCs), collected when the disease was refractory, from a patient treated with antithyroid drugs. The source is a female donor with Graves disease. Both conserved end residues are part of each CDR3. The D gene is left open where the match is weak. Clone sizes are given selectively: once, few, many, or a class where the clone is expanded.

V gene	J gene	D gene	clone size	CDR3 DNA	CDR3 protein
TRBV2	TRBJ1-5	TRBD1	many	TGTGCCAGCAGTGCCCGGACAGGCTTTGGGCCCCAGCATTTT	CASSARTGFGPQHF
TRBV5-1	TRBJ1-1	.	many	TGCGCCAGCAGCTTGTCCCCGGGAGGGGACACTGAAGCTTTCTTT	CASSLSPGGDTEAFF
TRBV10-3	TRBJ2-5	.	.	TGTGCCATCAGTGAAGGACAGCAAGAGACCCAGTACTTC	CAISEGQQETQYF
TRBV27	TRBJ2-1	TRBD2	.	TGTGCCAGCAGTTTTAAGGGAGGGCCCATTTGGAATGAGCAGTTCTTC	CASSFKGGPIWNEQFF
TRBV2	TRBJ2-1	.	.	TGTGCCAGCACCGAACTCCGGTCCCCCCCTTACAATGAGCAGTTCTTC	CASTELRSPPYNEQFF
TRBV29-1	TRBJ2-5	.	few	TGCAGCGTTCGGCGGAATCAAGAGACCCAGTACTTC	CSVRRNQETQYF
TRBV6-1	TRBJ2-5	TRBD2	many	TGTGCCAGCAGTCAGACTAGCGGCCAAGAGACCCAGTACTTC	CASSQTSGQETQYF
TRBV7-2	TRBJ2-7	.	many	TGTGCCAGCAGCTCCTCCCGGGACGGGTTCTACGAGCAGTACTTC	CASSSSRDGFYEQYF
TRBV28	TRBJ2-7	.	many	TGTGCCAGCAACGAAAAGCAAGACCTTTCCTCCTACGAGCAGTACTTC	CASNEKQDLSSYEQYF
TRBV12-3/TRBV12-4	TRBJ1-2	TRBD1	many	TGTGCCAGCAGCTGGGGTACAGGGGAATATGGCTACACCTTC	CASSWGTGEYGYTF
TRBV29-1	TRBJ2-3	TRBD2	.	TGCAGCGTTGAAGGCATACTAGCGGGCACAGATACGCAGTATTTT	CSVEGILAGTDTQYF
TRBV10-2	TRBJ2-1	.	few	TGCGCCAGCAGTGAGCCCGACTGGGCCAATGAGCAGTTCTTC	CASSEPDWANEQFF
TRBV6-5	TRBJ2-3	.	.	TGTGCCAGCAGTTACTCTAGGGTGATCTTCGCCGATACGCAGTATTTT	CASSYSRVIFADTQYF
TRBV20-1	TRBJ2-3	.	.	TGCAGTGCGTTGGCACACACAGATACGCAGTATTTT	CSALAHTDTQYF
TRBV27	TRBJ2-7	TRBD1	many	TGTGCCAGCAGTACAGGGACAGCCATGAACGAGCAGTACTTC	CASSTGTAMNEQYF
TRBV28	TRBJ1-5	.	many	TGTGCCAGCAGTTTCGGTAGCCCTATCAGGGGCAATCAGCCCCAGCATTTT	CASSFGSPIRGNQPQHF
TRBV3-1	TRBJ2-2	.	.	TGTGCCAGCAGCCAAGAGGGGGTGAACACCGGGGAGCTGTTTTTT	CASSQEGVNTGELFF
TRBV12-3/TRBV12-4	TRBJ2-4	.	many	TGTGCCAGCAGTCCAAAATACAGGGAGGACATTCAGTACTTC	CASSPKYREDIQYF
TRBV19	TRBJ2-2	.	.	TGTGCCAGTATACGGGGGAGGTACACCGGGGAGCTGTTTTTT	CASIRGRYTGELFF
TRBV6-1	TRBJ1-1	.	many	TGTGCCAGCAGCGACAGGACGAACACTGAAGCTTTCTTT	CASSDRTNTEAFF
TRBV19	TRBJ2-6	.	.	TGTGCCAGTAGTAGAAGGACGGGCTCTGGGGCCAACGTCCTGACTTTC	CASSRRTGSGANVLTF
TRBV28	TRBJ1-1	.	many	TGTGCCAGCACCCCTGTGCCCTTTGGCGGCACTGAAGCTTTCTTT	CASTPVPFGGTEAFF
TRBV4-1	TRBJ1-5	.	few	TGCGCCAGCAGCCAGGACAGTGCCAACCTGGACAATCAGCCCCAGCATTTT	CASSQDSANLDNQPQHF
TRBV28	TRBJ2-5	TRBD2	many	TGTGCCAGCAGTTTATGGGGGGAGGGGACCCAGTACTTC	CASSLWGEGTQYF
TRBV20-1	TRBJ2-7	.	.	TGCAGTGCTAGAGGGGGGGTATACGAGCAGTACTTC	CSARGGVYEQYF
TRBV18	TRBJ2-5	.	many	TGTGCCAGCTCACCTTTCCAGGGTTCCCAAGAGACCCAGTACTTC	CASSPFQGSQETQYF
TRBV29-1	TRBJ2-7	TRBD1	many	TGCAGCGTTGAGCCCGGGACAGGCAGAAGACAGTACTTC	CSVEPGTGRRQYF
TRBV15	TRBJ2-7	.	many	TGTGCCACCAGCACCCTGTTTGGAGGGAGCGATTACGAGCAGTACTTC	CATSTLFGGSDYEQYF
TRBV11-2	TRBJ1-1	.	many	TGTGCCAGCAGCTTAGTTTTAGGACCGAACACTGAAGCTTTCTTT	CASSLVLGPNTEAFF
TRBV6-2/TRBV6-3	TRBJ2-1	TRBD2	once	TGTGCCAGCAACAATCCCGGGACTAGCCACAATGAGCAGTTCTTC	CASNNPGTSHNEQFF
TRBV7-3	TRBJ2-5	.	many	TGTGCCAGCAGCTTCCGGACCCAGTACTTC	CASSFRTQYF
TRBV3-1	TRBJ1-1	.	few	TGTGCCAGCAGACAACAGGGAGAAGCTTTCTTT	CASRQQGEAFF
TRBV4-1	TRBJ1-1	.	few	TGCGCCAGCAGCCAATATGCGGGACACACTGAAGCTTTCTTT	CASSQYAGHTEAFF
TRBV11-3	TRBJ2-2	TRBD1	many	TGTGCCAGCAGCACCTGGACAGGGGGCGTCACCGGGGAGCTGTTTTTT	CASSTWTGGVTGELFF
TRBV7-9	TRBJ1-2	TRBD1	.	TGTGCCAGCGACAGGGGGTCGGGTGGAGGCTACACCTTC	CASDRGSGGGYTF
TRBV27	TRBJ1-5	TRBD1	few	TGTGCCAGCAGTCGCTCGGGACAGATCAATCAGCCCCAGCATTTT	CASSRSGQINQPQHF
TRBV7-9	TRBJ2-7	.	.	TGTGCCAGCAGCCGAGAGGGGGGGCCAAATCACGAGCAGTACTTC	CASSREGGPNHEQYF
TRBV7-3	TRBJ2-7	TRBD2	.	TGTGCCAGCAGCTTAAGAGGGGGGGGGACTAGCGCCTACGAGCAGTACTTC	CASSLRGGGTSAYEQYF
TRBV29-1	TRBJ1-1	.	.	TGCAGCGTCACGGACAGCCTTGGCACTGAAGCTTTCTTT	CSVTDSLGTEAFF
TRBV7-2	TRBJ2-5	TRBD2	many	TGTGCCAGCAGCCCCTGGACTAGCGGGAGAAAAGAGACCCAGTACTTC	CASSPWTSGRKETQYF
TRBV2	TRBJ1-2	TRBD1	.	TGTGCCAGCACATACAGGGGGCGGAATGGCTACACCTTC	CASTYRGRNGYTF
TRBV20-1	TRBJ1-5	.	many	TGCAGTGCTGGGGGTGATCTTGGTAGCAATCAGCCCCAGCATTTT	CSAGGDLGSNQPQHF
TRBV6-5	TRBJ2-7	.	.	TGTGCCAGCAGTTTTCTTGGACTACCCTACGAGCAGTACTTC	CASSFLGLPYEQYF
TRBV6-1	TRBJ1-6	TRBD1	.	TGTGCCAGCAGGGGCCGGGACAGCCCCAATTCACCCCTCCACTTT	CASRGRDSPNSPLHF